The 24 T cell receptor beta chains given below trace back to one sample, sequenced in a study of OX40 agonist ivuxolimab in advanced cancers. The table came from immunoSEQ multiplex PCR; TCRdb's copy has only in-frame clones and leaves some out. The sample lists more than 45,000 clones, 65% to 85% occurring once. Sequences were derived from CD4+ or CD8+ T cells sorted from blood, sampled in a trial of the OX40 agonist ivuxolimab. The receptor source for this set is an adult with an advanced solid tumor such as melanoma, head and neck, liver or kidney cancer.

The chain joins TRBV27 to TRBJ2-1, with 8 positions matching TRBD1. V trimming: 2 bases; J trimming: 7 bases; junction bases outside the gene matches: 7. The CDR3 is 15 residues long. From germline, CDR1 is MNHEY and CDR2 SMNVEV (reference sequence). The DNA for the CDR3 is TGTGCCAGCAGTTTAACCCAGGGGGCTTGGAATGAGCAGTTCTTC. Its translation is CASSLTQGAWNEQFF.

V gene TRBV5-4 combines with J gene TRBJ1-1; 7 positions agree with TRBD1. V trimming: 5 bases; J trimming: 6 bases; junction bases outside the gene matches: 7. The CDR3 loop spans 13 amino acids. Looked up from germline, CDR1 is SGHNT and CDR2 is YYREEE (reference sequence). The CDR3 DNA sequence: TGTGCCAGCAGTTCGACAGGGACCGCTGAAGCTTTCTTT. As protein: CASSSTGTAEAFF.

This clone came up a few times. The J gene is TRBJ2-3, the V gene TRBV5-8, with 7 positions matching TRBD1. V shed 4 bases, J shed 0 bases, and the junction held 8 bases outside the gene matches. The CDR3 consists of 16 residues. The germline gives CDR1 SGHTS, CDR2 YDEGEE. The CDR3, as DNA: TGTGCCAGCAGCGCCGGGACAGCCTATAGCACAGATACGCAGTATTTT. Translated, it gives CASSAGTAYSTDTQYF.

V and J are TRBV7-6 and TRBJ2-7; 9 bases are shared with TRBD1. V dropped 1 base and J dropped 4; count of bases not matched to a gene: 5. Germline CDR1 and CDR2: SGHVS and FNYEAQ. This CDR3 has 15 amino acids. The CDR3 loop is CASSLVRQGVYEQYF. CDR3 bases: TGTGCCAGCAGCTTAGTGCGACAGGGGGTGTACGAGCAGTACTTC.

The J gene is TRBJ2-7, the V gene TRBV6-1; D unclear. Trimming took 2 bases from V and 0 from J, leaving 8 bases between them. CDR3 length: 14 amino acids. The germline V gene encodes CDR1 MNHNS and CDR2 SASEGT. The CDR3, as DNA: TGTGCCAGCAGTGAAAGGCGGATCTCCTACGAGCAGTACTTC. Its protein is CASSERRISYEQYF.

The V gene is TRBV28, the J gene TRBJ1-4; 7 bases fit TRBD1. The CDR3 is 15 amino acids. With V trimmed by 1 base and J by 6 bases, 5 bases remained unmatched. Germline CDR1 is MDHEN and CDR2 is SYDVKM. CDR3 protein: CASSLSTGLDEKLFF. The CDR3 bases are TGTGCCAGCAGTTTATCGACAGGGCTTGATGAAAAACTGTTTTTT. The full variable domain, with the rest looked up from reference TRBV28 and TRBJ1-4, is DVKVTQSSRYLVKRTGEKVFLECVQDMDHENMFWYRQDPGLGLRLIYFSYDVKMKEKGDIPEGYSVSREKKERFSLILESASTNQTSMYLCASSLSTGLDEKLFFGSGTQLSVL.

This chain links TRBV19 with TRBJ2-1; 10 bases align to TRBD2. V was clipped by 4 bases and J by 9 bases; unmatched bases: 6. This CDR3 has 14 residues. The V gene's germline CDR1 is LNHDA and CDR2 SQIVND (reference sequence). The CDR3 DNA reads as TGTGCCAGTAGTAGCCTAGCGGGAGCTGTTGAGCAGTTCTTC. As protein: CASSSLAGAVEQFF. The full variable domain, with the rest looked up from reference TRBV19 and TRBJ2-1, is DGGITQSPKYLFRKEGQNVTLSCEQNLNHDAMYWYRQDPGQGLRLIYYSQIVNDFQKGDIAEGYSVSREKKESFPLTVTSAQKNPTAFYLCASSSLAGAVEQFFGPGTRLTVL.

V and J are TRBV28 and TRBJ1-6; 9 nucleotides agree with TRBD1. The V gene end was trimmed by 6 bases and the J gene end by 7 bases; junction bases not matched to a gene: 4. CDR3 size: 14 residues. The germline gives CDR1 MDHEN, CDR2 SYDVKM. The CDR3 bases are TGTGCCAGCAGCCGGGACAGGGCCAATTCACCCCTCCACTTT. Residues: CASSRDRANSPLHF.

This clone has only a few counts. J is TRBJ2-7 and V is TRBV6-5; D is perhaps TRBD1 (8 bases). The CDR3 consists of 12 residues. V lost 10 bases to trimming and J lost 4 bases, with 14 bases between them. Germline V lookup: CDR1 MNHEY, CDR2 SVGAGI. Here the CDR3 reads CATNRGGYEQYF. The CDR3, as DNA: TGTGCCACCAACAGGGGGGGGTACGAGCAGTACTTC.

The CDR3, as DNA: TGTGCCAGCACCCAGCCCGGGGGCTCCTACAATGAGCAGTTCTTC. The encoded protein is CASTQPGGSYNEQFF. V usage is TRBV6-6 and J usage is TRBJ2-1, with D perhaps TRBD2 (6 bases). The CDR3 totals 15 residues. V gave up 7 bases and J gave up 0 bases, with 13 bases separating them. Per germline, CDR1 MNHNY and CDR2 SVGAGI (reference sequence).

V usage is TRBV28 and J usage is TRBJ1-4, with D hard to call. From germline, CDR1 is MDHEN and CDR2 SYDVKM. The length of the CDR3 is 15 residues. V was pared by 3 bases and J by 3 bases, with 11 bases between. Here the CDR3 DNA reads TGTGCCAGCAGTTTCAAGTGGACGGCTAATGAAAAACTGTTTTTT. Residues: CASSFKWTANEKLFF. Supplemented by reference TRBV28 and TRBJ1-4, the full variable domain reads DVKVTQSSRYLVKRTGEKVFLECVQDMDHENMFWYRQDPGLGLRLIYFSYDVKMKEKGDIPEGYSVSREKKERFSLILESASTNQTSMYLCASSFKWTANEKLFFGSGTQLSVL.

The chain is built from TRBV25-1 and TRBJ2-7, with 7 bases that match TRBD2. J gave up 2 bases and V 4 bases, and 2 bases lay outside the gene matches. CDR1 is MGHDK, CDR2 SYGVNS, per germline. This CDR3 is built from 13 residues. The CDR3 DNA reads TGTGCCAGCAGTGGGAGCGGGACCTACGAGCAGTACTTC. Translation gives CASSGSGTYEQYF.

This clone has only one observation. In DNA, the CDR3 is TGTGCCAGCAGCTACCAACAGGGGGCTTACGAAAAACTGTTTTTT. It codes for CASSYQQGAYEKLFF. This chain links TRBV6-5 with TRBJ1-4; 9 bases line up with TRBD1. V gave up 6 bases and J gave up 8 bases; unmatched junction bases: 10. CDR3 length: 15 residues. Germline V gene sequence: CDR1 MNHEY, CDR2 SVGAGI.

The CDR3 loop reads CATSRGSYNSPLHF. The DNA for the CDR3 is TGTGCCACCAGCAGAGGGAGTTATAATTCACCCCTCCACTTT. This chain links TRBV15 with TRBJ1-6; D gene uncertain. The CDR3 is 14 amino acids. V lost 1 base, J lost 4 bases, and 5 bases lay in between. CDR1 LNHNV and CDR2 YYDKDF come from the germline V gene (reference sequence).

The chain is built from TRBV9 and TRBJ2-5; 7 bases align to TRBD2. V lost 2 bases and J lost 4; bases outside the gene matches: 5. The CDR3 length is 14 residues. Germline CDR1 reads SGDLS; CDR2 reads YYNGEE. CDR3 nucleotides: TGTGCCAGCAGCGTCGTCGCGGGAGCAGAGACCCAGTACTTC. Protein sequence: CASSVVAGAETQYF.

The chain has TRBV6-1 and TRBJ2-7; 7 bases fit TRBD2. There are 15 residues in the CDR3. In germline, CDR1 is MNHNS, CDR2 SASEGT. V shed 6 bases and J 5 bases; nucleotides not matched to a gene: 13. CDR3 coding DNA: TGTGCCAGCAGGCGAACGCCGGGACTACAACACGAGCAGTACTTC. The encoded protein is CASRRTPGLQHEQYF.

The gene calls are TRBV5-4 and TRBJ1-2, with TRBD1 as a possible D gene (6 bases). The CDR3 covers 16 residues. Germline-derived CDR1 and CDR2 are SGHNT and YYREEE (reference sequence). V dropped 4 bases and J dropped 5 bases, with 21 bases sitting between them. The CDR3 region has the DNA TGTGCCAGCAGCCCCCCACCGGGACACGGGGATTATGGCTACACCTTC. Translating it yields CASSPPPGHGDYGYTF.

This sequence joins TRBV30 and TRBJ2-5; D gene unclear. Trimming pared 2 bases from V and 2 bases from J, leaving 9 bases between. This CDR3 has 13 residues. Germline V gene lookup returns CDR1 GTSNPN and CDR2 SVGIG (reference sequence). CDR3 in DNA: TGTGCCTGGAGTCGGCAGGCTCAAGAGACCCAGTACTTC. Translation: CAWSRQAQETQYF.

In its sample, this clone was seen once. The genes are TRBV2 and TRBJ1-6, with D hard to call. Per germline, CDR1 SNHLY and CDR2 FYNNEI. This CDR3 region has 15 residues. With 5 bases removed from V and 6 bases from J, the gap between germline ends came to 14 bases. The CDR3 protein is CASSKLEWTNSPLHF. DNA for the CDR3: TGTGCCAGCAGTAAGCTGGAGTGGACTAATTCACCCCTCCACTTT.

This clone was counted once. V is TRBV6-1 and J is TRBJ2-5; 8 bases agree with TRBD2. J was trimmed by 4 bases and V by 2 bases; bases with no gene match: 6. The CDR3 is made up of 15 amino acids. Per the germline V gene, CDR1 is MNHNS and CDR2 is SASEGT. The CDR3: CASSEPTSALETQYF. The DNA for the CDR3 is TGTGCCAGCAGTGAACCGACTAGCGCCCTAGAGACCCAGTACTTC.

This rearrangement joins TRBV5-4 to TRBJ1-1, with D possibly being TRBD1 (5 bases). V gave up 4 bases and J gave up 6 bases, with 16 bases separating them. Germline CDR1 and CDR2: SGHNT and YYREEE (reference sequence). The CDR3 runs to 14 residues. The CDR3 DNA sequence: TGTGCCAGCAGCGCGGGACTCCCTGACGCTGAAGCTTTCTTT. Its translation is CASSAGLPDAEAFF.

The chain joins TRBV18 to TRBJ2-5; D is unclear. This CDR3 spans 14 amino acids. V was shortened by 2 bases and J by 3 bases, with 10 bases between the two germline ends. Germline V gene lookup returns CDR1 KGHSH and CDR2 LQKENI. CDR3 sequence (DNA): TGTGCCAGCTCACCATTCCAAGGAAAAGAGACCCAGTACTTC. Encoded protein: CASSPFQGKETQYF.

This chain uses TRBV7-9 with TRBJ2-1; D gene ambiguous. Germline CDR1 SEHNR, CDR2 FQNEAQ (reference sequence). The V gene lost 3 bases and the J gene lost 0 bases, with 9 bases spanning the gap. The CDR3 has 15 amino acids. The CDR3 loop is CASSFAASSYNEQFF. CDR3 nucleotides: TGTGCCAGCAGCTTCGCTGCGAGCTCCTACAATGAGCAGTTCTTC.

The genes are TRBV27 and TRBJ2-5, with 14 bases fitting TRBD2. This CDR3 is built from 17 residues. Germline CDR1 and CDR2: MNHEY and SMNVEV (reference sequence). V was pared by 11 bases and J by 4 bases, with 15 bases of the junction left unmatched. The CDR3 region is CAPGFTGLAGEGETQYF. As DNA, the CDR3 is TGTGCCCCCGGCTTTACGGGACTAGCGGGAGAGGGAGAGACCCAGTACTTC.